These 5 T cell receptor beta chains share one sample of origin, sequenced in a study of OX40 agonist ivuxolimab in advanced cancers. Sequencing was performed with immunoSEQ multiplex PCR; in TCRdb, only in-frame clones are kept and a portion is missing. The sample contains tens of thousands of clones, roughly 80% of which appear only once. Sequenced here: CD4+ or CD8+ T cells sorted from blood, sampled in a trial of the OX40 agonist ivuxolimab. The source of these receptors is an adult with an advanced solid tumor such as melanoma, head and neck, liver or kidney cancer.

The chain has TRBV5-1 and TRBJ1-2; D is undetermined. Trimming shortened V by 0 bases and J by 0 bases, and 6 bases separated the two germline ends. The CDR3 loop spans 14 amino acids. CDR1 is SGHRS and CDR2 is YFSETQ in the germline V gene. CDR3 sequence: CASSLGEPNYGYTF. The CDR3 coding sequence is TGCGCCAGCAGCTTGGGGGAGCCTAACTATGGCTACACCTTC. Full variable domain (remainder filled in from reference TRBV5-1 and TRBJ1-2): KAGVTQTPRYLIKTRGQQVTLSCSPISGHRSVSWYQQTPGQGLQFLFEYFSETQRNKGNFPGRFSGRQFSNSRSEMNVSTLELGDSALYLCASSLGEPNYGYTFGSGTRLTVV.

The CDR3 is CASSEGVGNQPQHF. The DNA of the CDR3 is TGCGCCAGCAGTGAGGGGGTTGGCAATCAGCCCCAGCATTTT. The chain combines TRBV10-2 with TRBJ1-5, with D unclear. The V gene lost 2 bases and the J gene lost 2 bases, with 7 bases spanning the gap. Germline-derived CDR1 and CDR2 are WSHSY and SAAADI. The CDR3 is 14 residues long.

V gene TRBV9 combines with J gene TRBJ2-5; TRBD2 aligns across 12 bases. CDR1 and CDR2 from the germline V gene are SGDLS and YYNGEE. J lost 5 bases, V lost 3 bases, and 5 bases had no gene match. The CDR3 has 15 residues. The CDR3 loop reads CASSALAGGGETQYF. DNA of the CDR3: TGTGCCAGCAGCGCACTAGCGGGGGGCGGGGAGACCCAGTACTTC.

The chain is built from TRBV6-6 and TRBJ1-1, with D tentatively TRBD1 (6 bases). The CDR3 totals 14 residues. The germline V gene encodes CDR1 MNHNY and CDR2 SVGAGI (reference sequence). The germline V and J ends were trimmed by 5 bases and 4 bases, with 14 bases remaining between them. For the CDR3, the DNA is TGTGCCAGCAGTACACAGGGTATTCCCACTGAAGCTTTCTTT. This codes for CASSTQGIPTEAFF.

The chain employs TRBV19 and TRBJ1-1; 9 positions agree with TRBD1. Germline-derived CDR1 and CDR2 are LNHDA and SQIVND (reference sequence). The length of the CDR3 is 19 residues. The V gene end was trimmed by 5 bases and the J gene end by 5 bases; junction bases not matched to a gene: 21. DNA of the CDR3: TGTGCCAGTAGTCTCCAGGCAGTCGGGAAACAGGGGGCGAGGACTGAAGCTTTCTTT. Its protein is CASSLQAVGKQGARTEAFF.